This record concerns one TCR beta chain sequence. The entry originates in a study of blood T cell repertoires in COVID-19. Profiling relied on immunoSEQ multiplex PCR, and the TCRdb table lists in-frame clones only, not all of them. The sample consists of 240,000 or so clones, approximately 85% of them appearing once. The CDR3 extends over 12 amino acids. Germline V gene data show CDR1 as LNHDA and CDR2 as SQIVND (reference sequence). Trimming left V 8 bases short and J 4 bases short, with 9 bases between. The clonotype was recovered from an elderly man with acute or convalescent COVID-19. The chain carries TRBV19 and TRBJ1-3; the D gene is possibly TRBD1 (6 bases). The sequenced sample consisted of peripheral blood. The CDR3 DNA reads TGTGCCAGTGGGACAAACGGAAACACCATATATTTT. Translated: CASGTNGNTIYF.